This T cell receptor beta chain appears in the sequencing data of a study of read filtering for tumor transcriptome and immune sequencing. This clonotype was counted many times. From 300 to 450 ng of RNA, a library with molecular barcoded alpha/delta and beta/gamma adaptors was made. TCRdb independently ran MiXCR on the reads; one entry per CDR3 protein. The sample includes about 130,000 distinct CDR3 sequences, 10% to 15% of them seen just once. The source of this sequence is a donor at least 40 years old with multiple myeloma. The sequencing input was a population of CD138-negative cells sorted from bone marrow.

DNA of the CDR3: TGTGCCAGCAGCTTAACAGGGGAAGGCAATCAGCCCCAGCATTTT. It yields the protein CASSLTGEGNQPQHF. J is TRBJ1-5 and V is TRBV7-9; 7 nucleotides align to TRBD1. J lost 2 bases, V lost 2 bases, and 3 bases had no gene match. CDR1 SEHNR and CDR2 FQNEAQ come from the germline V gene (reference sequence). CDR3 length: 15 amino acids.